This T cell receptor (beta chain) was recorded in a study of beta chain features in type 1 diabetes. One heparinised draw of blood, averaging roughly 120 mL, came from each donor. Expressed TCRB transcripts were sequenced after all isolated RNA was converted to cDNA. An average of around 3.5 million reads was obtained for naive, central memory and regulatory T cell samples. The repertoire was sequenced with immunoSEQ multiplex PCR; TCRdb's copy has only in-frame clones and lacks some. This sample has roughly 260,000 clones, with around 20% found just once. Study results and limitations: The study found fewer insertions and more deletions at VDJ junctions in type 1 diabetes patients. Researchers report that Type 1 diabetes patients had moderately but significantly shorter TCRB CDR3s across all four CD4+ subsets.

This clone was found a few times. What it recognizes is unknown. The source is a middle-aged woman with type 1 diabetes. The material sequenced was naive CD4+ T cells from blood.

This CDR3 is CANFGQPSTGELFF. Here the CDR3 DNA reads TGTGCCAATTTCGGACAGCCTTCCACCGGGGAGCTGTTTTTT. This chain connects TRBV27 to TRBJ2-2; the D gene is possibly TRBD1 (6 bases). Trimming removed 10 bases at V and 4 bases at J, with 16 bases between. Germline assignment: CDR1 MNHEY and CDR2 SMNVEV (reference sequence). CDR3 length equals 14 residues.